Below are 3 T cell receptor beta chains sequenced from a single sample in a study of blood T cell repertoires in COVID-19. The protocol was immunoSEQ multiplex PCR, while the TCRdb copy is restricted to in-frame clones and leaves out a portion. The sample holds tens of thousands of clones, around 83% seen once. The sample consisted of peripheral blood. The origin of the receptors is a man aged 50-60 years with active COVID-19.

The rearrangement uses TRBV7-2 and TRBJ2-1; D not resolved. Trimming left V 6 bases short and J 6 bases short, with 12 bases between. Germline loops: CDR1 SGHTA, CDR2 FQGNSA. This CDR3 has 13 amino acids. The CDR3 loop reads CASRRPSPNEQFF. Here the CDR3 DNA reads TGTGCCAGCAGGCGCCCTAGTCCCAATGAGCAGTTCTTC.

The chain has TRBV27 and TRBJ2-7; D unresolved. V lost 5 bases and J 4 bases, leaving 15 bases between the germline ends. The CDR3 contains 14 residues. CDR1 MNHEY and CDR2 SMNVEV come from the germline V gene (reference sequence). The CDR3 loop is CASSPSRSGYEQYV. For the CDR3, the DNA is TGTGCCAGCAGTCCCTCCCGTTCAGGTTACGAGCAGTACGTC.

J is TRBJ2-1 and V is TRBV11-3, with D possibly TRBD1 on 6 matching bases. The V end was cut by 5 bases, the J end by 2 bases, with 10 bases between. The CDR3 is 14 amino acids. CDR1 and CDR2 from the germline V gene are SGHNT and YENEEA. The CDR3 loop is CASSETGTYNEQFF. CDR3 nucleotide sequence: TGTGCCAGCAGCGAAACAGGGACCTACAATGAGCAGTTCTTC.